Described below is a single T cell receptor (beta chain) sequence and its context. The specificity of this receptor is unknown. Base qualities are not recorded, but no much larger clone differs from it by a single base. Its CDR3 holds 11 amino acids, cysteine through phenylalanine. Just CDR3 DNA is preserved here, 33 bases in frame from base 1. V is reduced by 6 bases and J by 7 bases, leaving a spacing of 10 bases between them. Reading the germline V gene gives CDR1 SGHDT and CDR2 YYEEEE. The sample originates from a study of somatic mutations in cytotoxic T cells in rheumatoid arthritis (dated by TCRdb to 2015 to 2018). Turning to the overall study: Patient peripheral blood (around 30 ml EDTA) was drawn right after diagnosis and before any treatment started. Sorted V beta1+ cells also underwent TCRB sequencing, and some V beta antibody-stained T-cell populations were flow-sorted at nearly 100% purity on a FACSAria II or Sony SH800. To characterize clonality, the study used TCRB deep sequencing while asking whether somatic mutations are carried by expanded CD8+ T-cell clones in newly diagnosed, untreated rheumatoid arthritis. TCRB deep sequencing was performed for under 75 rheumatoid arthritis patients and around 20 healthy controls. Median age was essentially the same in the patient group and the control group. General study outcomes and caveats: In about an eighth of the roughly 65 patients, more than 20% of CD8+ cells belonged to the largest CD8+ clone, while several identical CD8+ TCRB sequences were shared between blood and synovial fluid. An increase of CD8+ clonality with age was seen in patients (Spearman r ~ 0.49) but not in healthy controls. The finding that TRBV07 was slightly underrepresented in patients was left unadjusted for multiple comparisons. Rheumatoid arthritis patients and age-matched healthy controls did not significantly differ in CD8+ T-cell clonality. The expanded CD8+ clones had unknown antigen targets, and not appearing in virus-specific databases did not rule out that they were virus-specific.

Flow cytometry confirmed the purity of CD4+ and CD8+ cells that had been isolated by positive magnetic bead selection on an AutoMACS. Initial screening for clonal expansions relied on flow cytometry with a TCR V beta antibody panel, after which sorted CD8+ fractions underwent TCRB deep sequencing for characterization. Peripheral blood mononuclear cells were isolated by Ficoll-Paque PLUS density gradient separation. Nucleospin Tissue or Tissue XS kits were used to extract DNA from CD4-enriched, CD8-enriched or PBMC samples, and a Qubit 2.0 fluorometer was used for quantification. The immunoSEQ assay was applied to genomic DNA for TCRB CDR3 sequencing. In the source study's methods: When patient CD8+ clones exceeding 1% were checked against published virus-specific TCRB sequences, only a few matched. The analyses included only productive TCRB rearrangements. Clonality was expressed as a Shannon entropy-based productive clonality index, with each clone defined by a unique TCRB CDR3 sequence. To calculate repertoire overlap between two samples, the template counts of each clone were considered relative to each sample's total templates. A correlation with a Spearman r of approximately 0.6 was found between V-gene usage by flow cytometry and V-gene usage by TCRB sequencing. Sourced from immuneACCESS, this table was stored by TCRdb with only in-frame sequences that have V and J called. A share of the clones is absent; for the studies checked, an unresolved V gene accounts for under half, and the remainder has no known explanation. V and J calls and clone size come straight from that table; D and trimming were deduced from the DNA. The sample includes 20,000 or so clones, with roughly 80% observed a single time. The biggest ten clones account for over 7.5% of the sample.

Rearrangement joined TRBV5-6 to TRBJ2-5; the D gene assignment is ambiguous. The TCR originated in an adult with rheumatoid arthritis. Input material: CD8+ T cells sorted from blood. In nucleotides, the sequence is TGTGCCAGCACCAAGGGCCCGACCCAGTACTTC. It translates to CASTKGPTQYF. Joined to the reference TRBV5-6 and TRBJ2-5 proteins, this CDR3 gives the full variable domain: DAGVTQSPTHLIKTRGQQVTLRCSPKSGHDTVSWYQQALGQGPQFIFQYYEEEERQRGNFPDRFSGHQFPNYSSELNVNALLLGDSALYLCASTKGPTQYFGPGTRLLVL.